This TCR beta chain stems from a study of blood T cell repertoires in COVID-19. Study-wide background: Samples representing acute and convalescent COVID-19 were sourced from the United States, Italy and Spain. T cells, B-cell-depleted T cells, or PBMCs provided the cDNA or gDNA that served as material.

Authors' methods: Amplification of reference gene primers was used by the study to estimate nucleated cell counts. TCRdb's table, derived via immunoSEQ multiplex PCR, lists solely in-frame clones and lacks some. The V and J calls and clone size were taken over from that table, and D and trimming were inferred from the DNA. This sample yields approximately 140,000 clones, of which around 88% are seen a single time; about 28% belongs to the top ten. V was pared by 4 bases and J by 2 bases, with 4 bases of the junction left unmatched. The germline V gene encodes CDR1 SGDLS and CDR2 YYNGEE. The CDR3 is 14 residues long.

The sequence came from a human donor in a cohort sampled during active COVID-19. V gene TRBV9 combines with J gene TRBJ2-7; 9 bases align to TRBD2. Source material: peripheral blood. This CDR3 reads CASSLGLATYEQYF. CDR3 in DNA: TGTGCCAGCAGCCTCGGACTAGCGACCTACGAGCAGTACTTC.